These 10 T cell receptor beta chains were all obtained from the same sample, sequenced in a study of blood T cells in healthy people across ages. For the second PCR, which ran for roughly 7 to 11 cycles, a sample-barcoded 5' primer and a J-beta primer mix were used. One entry per CDR3 protein, called by TCRdb with MiXCR from the 5' RACE reads. The table has approximately 800,000 distinct CDR3 sequences, around 36% seen once. Material for sequencing was blood. The receptors originated from a young man in good health.

The chain is built from TRBV7-3 and TRBJ2-1, with 9 bases identical to TRBD1. After removal of 1 base from V and 8 bases from J, the junction contained 9 bases not matched to a gene. Germline CDR1 and CDR2: SGHTA and FQGTGA. The CDR3 runs 16 residues. CDR3 loop: CASSLSRDRDYDEQFF. The CDR3 DNA reads as TGTGCCAGCAGCTTAAGTAGGGACAGGGATTACGATGAGCAGTTCTTC.

The chain has TRBV7-2 and TRBJ1-3, with D unclear. CDR3 length: 15 residues. Germline V CDR1 and CDR2: SGHTA, FQGNSA. Deletions cut 3 bases from V and 0 bases from J, with 9 bases between. CDR3: CASSLGWTSGNTIYF. CDR3 coding DNA: TGTGCCAGCAGCTTGGGGTGGACCTCTGGAAACACCATATATTTT.

The J gene is TRBJ2-1, the V gene TRBV15; TRBD1 matches 10 bases. V dropped 3 bases and J dropped 5; count of bases not matched to a gene: 4. The CDR3 loop spans 15 amino acids. Germline CDR1 and CDR2: LNHNV and YYDKDF (reference sequence). The CDR3 is CATSSDRGPNNEQFF. Here the CDR3 DNA reads TGTGCCACCAGCAGCGACAGGGGGCCAAACAATGAGCAGTTCTTC. The full variable domain, in which reference TRBV15 and TRBJ2-1 provide the parts outside the CDR3, is DAMVIQNPRYQVTQFGKPVTLSCSQTLNHNVMYWYQQKSSQAPKLLFHYYDKDFNNEADTPDNFQSRRPNTSFCFLDIRSPGLGDTAMYLCATSSDRGPNNEQFFGPGTRLTVL.

The chain uses TRBV2 and TRBJ2-6; a possible D gene is TRBD2 (5 bases). From germline, CDR1 is SNHLY and CDR2 FYNNEI. The CDR3 spans 15 residues. The V end lost 3 bases, the J end lost 0 bases, and 6 bases lay between the germline ends. The CDR3 nucleotides read TGTGCCAGCAGTGAGGAGGCCTCTGGGGCCAACGTCCTGACTTTC. Its protein product is CASSEEASGANVLTF.

This clonotype was picked up many times. The chain carries TRBV12-3 or TRBV12-4 and TRBJ2-7, with a tentative D call TRBD1 (6 bases). V lost 6 bases and J 5 bases, leaving 20 bases between the germline ends. This CDR3 contains 15 residues. Written as DNA, the CDR3 is TGTGCCAGCAGGAACCGGGACACCCTTAACCACGAGCAGTACTTC. This gives the protein CASRNRDTLNHEQYF.

The V and J genes are TRBV6-2 or TRBV6-3 and TRBJ1-1; the D is unclear. The CDR3 runs to 13 residues. Germline V gene lookup returns CDR1 MNHEY and CDR2 SVGEGT. Trimming took off 3 bases at V and 3 bases at J, with 8 bases between the two ends. Here the CDR3 DNA reads TGTGCCAGCAGTTATGAAGGCGACACTGAAGCTTTCTTT. It is translated as CASSYEGDTEAFF.

The chain links TRBV6-5 to TRBJ2-7; 7 bases are shared with TRBD1. CDR3 size: 15 residues. Unmatched junction bases numbered 4, after V lost 0 bases and J lost 2 bases. The germline CDR1 and CDR2 sequences are MNHEY and SVGAGI. The CDR3: CASSYSIGQAYEQYF. The CDR3 bases are TGTGCCAGCAGTTACTCAATTGGACAGGCCTACGAGCAGTACTTC.

This clonotype showed up just a few times. The chain is built from TRBV29-1 and TRBJ1-1; D is unclear. The CDR3 has 13 amino acids. Trimming took off 8 bases at V and 4 bases at J, with 17 bases between the two ends. In germline, CDR1 is SQVTM, CDR2 ANQGSEA. The CDR3 sequence is CSPFQPLATEAFF. In DNA, the CDR3 is TGCAGCCCTTTTCAGCCTTTGGCCACTGAAGCTTTCTTT.

In this sample, this clonotype turned up many times. The chain combines TRBV12-3 or TRBV12-4 with TRBJ1-2, with TRBD1 as a possible D gene (5 bases). Trimming shortened V by 1 base and J by 4 bases, and 13 bases separated the two germline ends. The CDR3 is made up of 15 amino acids. Here the CDR3 reads CASSLGQIGGYGYTF. Written as DNA, the CDR3 is TGTGCCAGCAGTTTAGGACAGATTGGTGGCTATGGCTACACCTTC.

This chain links TRBV27 with TRBJ2-7, with no clear D. V lost 8 bases to trimming and J lost 7 bases, with 12 bases between them. The CDR3 has 11 amino acids. In germline, CDR1 is MNHEY, CDR2 SMNVEV (reference sequence). CDR3: CASAFYNEQYF. As DNA, the CDR3 is TGTGCCAGCGCGTTCTACAATGAGCAGTACTTC.